Below, 31 T cell receptor beta chains from the same sample are listed, as sequenced in a study of blood T cell repertoires in COVID-19. Produced via immunoSEQ multiplex PCR; TCRdb's table is partial and in-frame only. This table holds more than 85,000 clones, roughly 80% found once. The material sequenced was peripheral blood. These TCRs come from a woman in her fifties or sixties with acute or convalescent COVID-19.

This clone was picked up a small number of times. The chain joins TRBV2 to TRBJ1-2; unclear D gene. This CDR3 region has 14 residues. Per the germline V gene, CDR1 is SNHLY and CDR2 is FYNNEI. V was shortened by 2 bases and J by 4 bases, with 11 bases between the two germline ends. CDR3 nucleotides: TGTGCCAGCAGTGAACGGCGGGCTACCTATGGCTACACCTTC. Its protein product is CASSERRATYGYTF.

This clone was counted between two and nine times. This chain connects TRBV30 to TRBJ1-1, with D possibly TRBD1 on 5 matching bases. V lost 1 base and J 4 bases, leaving 16 bases between the germline ends. This CDR3 comprises 15 residues. The germline CDR1 and CDR2 sequences are GTSNPN and SVGIG (reference sequence). The CDR3: CAWSATLGRGTEAFF. CDR3 DNA: TGTGCCTGGAGTGCTACCCTAGGGAGGGGCACTGAAGCTTTCTTT.

The chain uses TRBV7-9 and TRBJ1-2; no definite D call. Trimming took 1 base from V and 5 from J, leaving 5 bases between them. Germline CDR1 SEHNR, CDR2 FQNEAQ (reference sequence). There are 12 residues in the CDR3. The CDR3 spells CASSLERYGYTF. CDR3 nucleotide sequence: TGTGCCAGCAGCTTAGAGCGGTATGGCTACACCTTC. The full variable domain, completed using reference TRBV7-9 and TRBJ1-2, is DTGVSQNPRHKITKRGQNVTFRCDPISEHNRLYWYRQTLGQGPEFLTYFQNEAQLEKSRLLSDRFSAERPKGSFSTLEIQRTEQGDSAMYLCASSLERYGYTFGSGTRLTVV.

The chain joins TRBV5-1 to TRBJ1-6, with 9 bases matching TRBD1. V dropped 3 bases and J dropped 7; count of bases not matched to a gene: 8. The CDR3 covers 16 residues. Per the germline V gene, CDR1 is SGHRS and CDR2 is YFSETQ. The CDR3 reads CASSSGTGTGNSPLHF. CDR3 in DNA: TGCGCCAGCAGCTCCGGGACCGGGACAGGGAATTCACCCCTCCACTTT.

This clone was seen only a few times. The chain links TRBV11-2 to TRBJ1-1; tentatively, D is TRBD1 (5 bases). The CDR3 extends over 13 amino acids. Trimming pared 0 bases from V and 6 bases from J, leaving 8 bases between. Germline V gene lookup returns CDR1 SGHAT and CDR2 FQNNGV. The CDR3 DNA reads TGTGCCAGCAGCTTAGAACCGGGGGCTGAAGCTTTCTTT. Its translation is CASSLEPGAEAFF. Looking up the rest from reference TRBV11-2 and TRBJ1-1 gives the full variable domain: EAGVAQSPRYKIIEKRQSVAFWCNPISGHATLYWYQQILGQGPKLLIQFQNNGVVDDSQLPKDRFSAERLKGVDSTLKIQPAKLEDSAVYLCASSLEPGAEAFFGQGTRLTVV.

This clone came up a few times. CDR3 bases: TGTGCCAGCAGTGCCTCTCCAGGGAACACTGAAGCTTTCTTT. Translation gives CASSASPGNTEAFF. J is TRBJ1-1 and V is TRBV6-4; unclear D gene. CDR3 length: 14 residues. V was pared by 4 bases and J by 1 base, with 10 bases between. Germline values: CDR1 MRHNA, CDR2 SNTAGT.

The CDR3 nucleotides read TGTGCCACCAGCAGAGATGGACAGGCGAATGAAAAACTGTTTTTT. Amino acid sequence: CATSRDGQANEKLFF. The chain employs TRBV15 and TRBJ1-4; 7 nucleotides agree with TRBD1. J lost 5 bases, V lost 0 bases, and 3 bases had no gene match. Germline CDR1 LNHNV, CDR2 YYDKDF (reference sequence). The CDR3 length is 15 residues.

Of note for this clone: Different DNA sequences within this sample yield the same CDR3. The J gene is TRBJ2-6, the V gene TRBV9; a weak D match, TRBD2 (6 bases). Germline loops: CDR1 SGDLS, CDR2 YYNGEE. Trimming removed 0 bases at V and 2 bases at J, with 6 bases between. CDR3 size: 15 residues. In DNA form, the CDR3 reads TGTGCCAGCAGCGTAGGCGGGGCTGGGGCCAACGTCCTGACTTTC. Residues: CASSVGGAGANVLTF.

The gene calls are TRBV19 and TRBJ2-7; the match to TRBD1 covers 8 bases. Germline V gene sequence: CDR1 LNHDA, CDR2 SQIVND (reference sequence). Trimming at V came to 5 bases and at J to 7 bases, leaving 7 bases not matched to a gene. This CDR3 is built from 13 residues. CDR3 coding DNA: TGTGCCAGTAGTGCGACAGGGGCTACGGAGCAGTACTTC. It specifies CASSATGATEQYF.

This chain joins TRBV28 and TRBJ1-3, with TRBD1 matching over 8 bases. The CDR3 length is 16 residues. Trimming took 1 base from V and 2 from J; bases not matched to a gene: 4. Per the germline V gene, CDR1 is MDHEN and CDR2 is SYDVKM. The CDR3 spells CASSLFRTGTGNTIYF. The CDR3 nucleotides read TGTGCCAGCAGTTTATTCCGGACAGGGACTGGAAACACCATATATTTT. Full variable domain (rest looked up from reference TRBV28 and TRBJ1-3): DVKVTQSSRYLVKRTGEKVFLECVQDMDHENMFWYRQDPGLGLRLIYFSYDVKMKEKGDIPEGYSVSREKKERFSLILESASTNQTSMYLCASSLFRTGTGNTIYFGEGSWLTVV.

This sequence joins TRBV7-2 and TRBJ1-4; D perhaps matches TRBD1 (5 bases). Looked up from germline, CDR1 is SGHTA and CDR2 is FQGNSA. CDR3 length: 15 amino acids. V gave up 0 bases and J gave up 6 bases, with 11 bases separating them. The CDR3 loop is CASSLAPRADEKLFF. CDR3 nucleotides: TGTGCCAGCAGCTTAGCGCCCAGGGCCGATGAAAAACTGTTTTTT.

The chain joins TRBV30 to TRBJ1-1, with 7 bases aligning to TRBD1. The CDR3 sequence is 15 residues long. Unmatched junction bases numbered 8, after V lost 0 bases and J lost 4 bases. Looked up from germline, CDR1 is GTSNPN and CDR2 is SVGIG (reference sequence). CDR3 nucleotide sequence: TGTGCCTGGAGTGTATCCCCGCACAGGGGCACTGAAGCTTTCTTT. As protein: CAWSVSPHRGTEAFF.

The J gene is TRBJ2-7, the V gene TRBV10-3; tentative D call: TRBD1 (6 bases). Germline CDR1 reads ENHRY; CDR2 reads SYGVKD. This CDR3 has 14 residues. Trimming pared 3 bases from V and 6 bases from J, leaving 15 bases between. DNA for the CDR3: TGTGCCATCAGTGAACAGGGTGGTAACTGCGAGCAGTACTTC. Amino acid sequence: CAISEQGGNCEQYF.

This rearrangement joins TRBV5-4 to TRBJ1-2; D not resolved. Trimming removed 3 bases from V and 12 bases from J, with 21 bases in between. Germline CDR1 is SGHNT and CDR2 is YYREEE (reference sequence). The CDR3 is made up of 14 amino acids. The CDR3 sequence is CASSSAGTRFQHTF. In DNA, the CDR3 is TGTGCCAGCAGCTCCGCGGGCACCCGCTTCCAGCACACCTTC.

The chain combines TRBV11-2 with TRBJ1-1; 8 bases line up with TRBD1. The V gene's germline CDR1 is SGHAT and CDR2 FQNNGV. This CDR3 comprises 15 residues. The J segment lost 5 bases and the V segment lost 1 base, leaving 6 bases of the junction unmatched. In DNA form, the CDR3 reads TGTGCCAGCAGCTTAGGAGGGACAGGAGAAACTGAAGCTTTCTTT. Protein sequence: CASSLGGTGETEAFF.

The V gene is TRBV2, the J gene TRBJ2-7, with 9 nucleotides matching TRBD1. The CDR3 extends over 14 amino acids. V shed 6 bases, J shed 2 bases, and the junction held 5 bases outside the gene matches. The V gene's germline CDR1 is SNHLY and CDR2 FYNNEI. In nucleotides, the CDR3 is TGTGCCAGCAGATGGACAGGGGAACCCTACGAGCAGTACTTC. Translated: CASRWTGEPYEQYF. Filled out from reference TRBV2 and TRBJ2-7, the complete variable domain reads EPEVTQTPSHQVTQMGQEVILRCVPISNHLYFYWYRQILGQKVEFLVSFYNNEISEKSEIFDDQFSVERPDGSNFTLKIRSTKLEDSAMYFCASRWTGEPYEQYFGPGTRLTVT.

The CDR3: CASSQENSGNTIYF. CDR3 DNA: TGCGCCAGCAGCCAAGAGAATAGTGGAAACACCATATATTTT. V is TRBV4-3 and J is TRBJ1-3; D unclear. The germline gives CDR1 LGHNA, CDR2 YSLEER. The CDR3 has 14 amino acids. V was clipped by 0 bases and J by 3 bases, with 6 bases between them.

The chain is built from TRBV2 and TRBJ1-1, with D unresolved. This CDR3 has 12 residues. Germline V gives CDR1 SNHLY, CDR2 FYNNEI. V was clipped by 9 bases and J by 1 base, with 9 bases between them. Here the CDR3 DNA reads TGTGCCAGTGATGGGCAGAACACTGAAGCTTTCTTT. Its translation: CASDGQNTEAFF.

This clone was detected only once. The chain has TRBV5-1 and TRBJ1-2; possible D gene TRBD1, 5 bases. Trimming shortened V by 4 bases and J by 0 bases, and 13 bases separated the two germline ends. The CDR3 consists of 15 residues. Germline V gene sequence: CDR1 SGHRS, CDR2 YFSETQ. In DNA, the CDR3 is TGCGCCAGCAGCCCGCGGGGGGGAACTAACTATGGCTACACCTTC. This sequence encodes CASSPRGGTNYGYTF.

The chain employs TRBV7-9 and TRBJ1-1; the D gene is possibly TRBD1 (5 bases). CDR1 and CDR2 from the germline V gene are SEHNR and FQNEAQ (reference sequence). V was shortened by 3 bases and J by 6 bases, with 11 bases between the two germline ends. The length of the CDR3 is 13 residues. The CDR3 region is CASSFQGFAEAFF. CDR3 sequence (DNA): TGTGCCAGCAGCTTTCAGGGCTTTGCTGAAGCTTTCTTT.

The V and J genes are TRBV5-1 and TRBJ2-3, with 9 bases identical to TRBD2. Germline lookup yields CDR1 SGHRS and CDR2 YFSETQ. The ends lost 4 bases at V and 4 bases at J; junction bases unmatched: 7. The CDR3 spans 15 residues. The CDR3 loop is CASSLGGGVADTQYF. In DNA form, the CDR3 reads TGCGCCAGCAGCCTGGGCGGGGGGGTGGCAGATACGCAGTATTTT.

J is TRBJ1-4 and V is TRBV18; perhaps TRBD1 as D (6 bases). V was trimmed by 5 bases and J by 4 bases, leaving 11 bases between them. CDR1 KGHSH and CDR2 LQKENI come from the germline V gene. This CDR3 has 14 amino acids. The CDR3 region is CASSRTAFNEKLFF. CDR3 coding DNA: TGTGCCAGCTCAAGGACAGCTTTTAATGAAAAACTGTTTTTT.

The chain recombines TRBV5-1 with TRBJ1-2, with 7 bases identical to TRBD1. The ends lost 3 bases at V and 8 bases at J; junction bases unmatched: 10. The CDR3 runs 14 residues. Germline assignment: CDR1 SGHRS and CDR2 YFSETQ. The CDR3 region has the DNA TGCGCCAGCAGCTCGACAGGGAATGCGGGGGGCTACACCTTC. Amino acids: CASSSTGNAGGYTF.

The CDR3 DNA reads TGTGCCAGCAGCTTCTCAGGACAGGGGTATGGCTACACCTTC. Amino acid sequence: CASSFSGQGYGYTF. The chain has TRBV4-2 and TRBJ1-2; 9 bases match TRBD1. The V and J ends lost 5 bases and 5 bases, in that order; junction bases with no gene match: 6. CDR1 is LGHNA and CDR2 is YNFKEQ in the germline V gene. This CDR3 is built from 14 residues.

The V and J genes are TRBV18 and TRBJ1-5; 7 bases align to TRBD1. The CDR3 is 16 residues long. The junction had 10 bases not matched to a gene; V was cut back by 3 bases and J by 5 bases. From germline, CDR1 is KGHSH and CDR2 LQKENI. In DNA form, the CDR3 reads TGTGCCAGCTCACCCCAACAGGGGCCGGGAGATCAGCCCCAGCATTTT. This gives the protein CASSPQQGPGDQPQHF.

This rearrangement joins TRBV4-1 to TRBJ1-6; D is possibly TRBD1 (5 bases). This CDR3 spans 16 amino acids. From germline, CDR1 is MGHRA and CDR2 YSYEKL. Trimming pared 1 base from V and 8 bases from J, leaving 15 bases between. The CDR3 DNA sequence: TGCGCCAGCAGCCAAGGCCCAGCAGGGAATCATTCACCCCTCCACTTT. This codes for CASSQGPAGNHSPLHF.

The chain uses TRBV28 and TRBJ1-6; 9 nucleotides agree with TRBD1. The length of the CDR3 is 14 residues. V was pared by 6 bases and J by 6 bases, with 3 bases of the junction left unmatched. Germline-derived CDR1 and CDR2 are MDHEN and SYDVKM. The CDR3 protein is CASRGTGFNSPLHF. CDR3 nucleotides: TGTGCCAGCAGGGGGACAGGGTTTAATTCACCCCTCCACTTT.

The V call is TRBV28, the J call TRBJ2-2, with 11 positions matching TRBD1. Trimming took 6 bases from V and 8 from J; bases not matched to a gene: 8. Germline values: CDR1 MDHEN, CDR2 SYDVKM. This CDR3 spans 15 amino acids. In DNA form, the CDR3 reads TGTGCCAGCAGGACCGGGACAGGGGGACCTGGGGAGCTGTTTTTT. It specifies CASRTGTGGPGELFF.

This chain connects TRBV30 to TRBJ1-4; TRBD1 aligns across 7 bases. With V trimmed by 0 bases and J by 10 bases, 5 bases remained unmatched. Germline V gene lookup returns CDR1 GTSNPN and CDR2 SVGIG (reference sequence). The CDR3 is 13 residues long. CDR3 residues: CAWSVGTVRKLFF. For the CDR3, the DNA is TGTGCCTGGAGTGTAGGGACAGTAAGAAAACTGTTTTTT.

V is TRBV11-3 and J is TRBJ1-2, with a weak D call TRBD1 (6 bases). The CDR3 is 13 residues long. The V and J ends lost 5 bases and 0 bases respectively, with 7 bases between them. Germline V gene sequence: CDR1 SGHNT, CDR2 YENEEA. CDR3: CASSQGTNYGYTF. Here the CDR3 DNA reads TGTGCCAGCAGCCAGGGGACTAACTATGGCTACACCTTC.

The J gene is TRBJ1-6, the V gene TRBV7-2; D uncertain. The germline V and J ends were trimmed by 1 base and 8 bases, with 9 bases remaining between them. This CDR3 contains 14 residues. Germline V gene data show CDR1 as SGHTA and CDR2 as FQGNSA. The CDR3, as DNA: TGTGCCAGCAGCTTAGGACAATTTCATTCACCCCTCCACTTT. Its protein product is CASSLGQFHSPLHF.